This passage covers 19 T cell receptor beta chains from one sample sequenced in a study of T-cell reconstitution after alpha-beta-depleted transplantation in children. Unique molecular identifiers were built into the TCRbeta library. TCRdb ran MiXCR on the PCR reads and lists one entry per CDR3 protein. The table records over 450,000 distinct CDR3 sequences, roughly 10% of them present only once. Sequenced here: PBMCs, sampled before TCRalphabeta/CD19-depleted stem cell transplant. These receptors all stem from a child younger than 10 with inherited bone marrow failure, due to receive a stem cell transplant.

This clonotype was recorded at least ten times. This sequence joins TRBV11-2 and TRBJ2-7, with a weak D call TRBD1 (7 bases). There are 18 residues in the CDR3. Trimming took 2 bases from V and 3 from J, leaving 23 bases between them. Per germline, CDR1 SGHAT and CDR2 FQNNGV. The CDR3 bases are TGTGCCAGCAGCTTAAGGGGACCCACAGGGGCGGGAATCTACGAGCAGTACTTC. As protein: CASSLRGPTGAGIYEQYF.

With respect to this clonotype: Compared with germline, one end of the junction differs, possibly owing to a read error. This sequence joins TRBV15 and TRBJ1-2; the D gene is possibly TRBD1 (5 bases). The CDR3 contains 13 residues. Germline CDR1 LNHNV, CDR2 YYDKDF (reference sequence). CDR3 loop: CATSRDAQGRVSF. The CDR3 nucleotides are TGTGCCACCAGCAGAGATGCGCAGGGAAGGGTATCCTTC.

The table lists this clonotype with many counts. The V gene is TRBV30, the J gene TRBJ1-1; D possibly corresponds to TRBD1 (5 bases). The V end lost 3 bases, the J end lost 3 bases, and 11 bases lay between the germline ends. The CDR3 sequence is 13 residues long. Germline loops: CDR1 GTSNPN, CDR2 SVGIG (reference sequence). CDR3 nucleotide sequence: TGTGCCTGGAGGTGGGGGGGTGACACTGAAGCTTTCTTT. Its protein is CAWRWGGDTEAFF.

This clonotype was detected ten times or more. The chain recombines TRBV29-1 with TRBJ1-5, with a tentative D call TRBD1 (5 bases). The germline CDR1 and CDR2 sequences are SQVTM and ANQGSEA. V was pared by 3 bases and J by 7 bases, with 13 bases between. CDR3 length: 13 amino acids. The CDR3 sequence is CSVDSGGGQPQHF. DNA of the CDR3: TGCAGCGTTGACTCGGGGGGGGGACAGCCCCAGCATTTT.

The sample holds a few counts of this clonotype. The chain carries TRBV7-9 and TRBJ2-3, with 7 bases fitting TRBD2. The CDR3 runs to 17 residues. V trimming: 4 bases; J trimming: 2 bases; junction bases outside the gene matches: 12. Per germline, CDR1 SEHNR and CDR2 FQNEAQ (reference sequence). The CDR3 DNA is TGTGCCAGCAGCTCCCCCCCGGGACTAACTCTCACAGATACGCAGTATTTT. Its protein product is CASSSPPGLTLTDTQYF.

This clonotype was detected ten times or more. This chain links TRBV10-3 with TRBJ2-5, with 7 bases identical to TRBD1. Germline V CDR1 and CDR2: ENHRY, SYGVKD. V shed 10 bases, J shed 1 base, and the junction held 6 bases outside the gene matches. The CDR3 contains 13 residues. CDR3 sequence (DNA): TGTGCCACAAAGGGGGCAGCCCAAGAGACCCAGTACTTC. This codes for CATKGAAQETQYF.

This clonotype was picked up many times. The chain links TRBV29-1 to TRBJ1-1, with no clear D. From germline, CDR1 is SQVTM and CDR2 ANQGSEA. Trimming pared 6 bases from V and 4 bases from J, leaving 9 bases between. The CDR3 has 11 amino acids. CDR3 residues: CSVVRGTEAFF. In DNA, the CDR3 is TGCAGCGTAGTTCGGGGCACTGAAGCTTTCTTT. Supplemented by reference TRBV29-1 and TRBJ1-1, the full variable domain reads SAVISQKPSRDICQRGTSLTIQCQVDSQVTMMFWYRQQPGQSLTLIATANQGSEATYESGFVIDKFPISRPNLTFSTLTVSNMSPEDSSIYLCSVVRGTEAFFGQGTRLTVV.

Notes on this clonotype: A read error may be the cause here, since a much bigger clone is one base away. V and J are TRBV5-6 and TRBJ2-7; the match to TRBD1 covers 8 bases. Germline CDR1 SGHDT, CDR2 YYEEEE. The CDR3 is made up of 15 amino acids. The junction had 5 bases not matched to a gene; V was cut back by 1 base and J by 2 bases. Written as DNA, the CDR3 is TGTGCCAGCAGCTTGTGGGACAGGCAGCCCTACGAGCAGTACTTC. This encodes CASSLWDRQPYEQYF.

This clonotype came up many times. The chain uses TRBV29-1 and TRBJ1-2; D is ambiguous. Trimming cost V 5 bases and J 4 bases, with 17 bases left between them. Germline lookup yields CDR1 SQVTM and CDR2 ANQGSEA. The CDR3 covers 14 residues. This CDR3 is CSVLRGSQIYGYTF. The CDR3 DNA sequence: TGCAGCGTTCTCCGGGGTAGTCAAATCTATGGCTACACCTTC.

The sample holds a few counts of this clonotype. J is TRBJ1-1 and V is TRBV10-3, with D perhaps TRBD1 (6 bases). V shed 2 bases and J shed 0 bases, with 13 bases lying between them. Germline CDR1 is ENHRY and CDR2 is SYGVKD. The CDR3 contains 16 residues. This CDR3 reads CAISERGDTVNTEAFF. The CDR3, as DNA: TGTGCCATCAGTGAGCGGGGGGACACCGTGAACACTGAAGCTTTCTTT.

On this clonotype itself: This may be a read error, as it is one base from a much larger clone. J is TRBJ2-3 and V is TRBV9, with 8 bases matching TRBD2. Looked up from germline, CDR1 is SGDLS and CDR2 is YYNGEE. CDR3 length: 15 amino acids. Trimming at V came to 4 bases and at J to 1 base, leaving 5 bases not matched to a gene. CDR3 bases: TGTGCCAGCAGCTCCCCGACTAGCGGCACAGATACGCAGTATTTT. Amino acids: CASSSPTSGTDTQYF.

This clonotype was recorded many times. The chain joins TRBV29-1 to TRBJ1-4, with D perhaps TRBD1 (5 bases). From germline, CDR1 is SQVTM and CDR2 ANQGSEA. The CDR3 covers 14 residues. V lost 6 bases to trimming and J lost 5 bases, with 16 bases between them. For the CDR3, the DNA is TGCAGCGTGCGAGGTCACAGGCTAAATGAAAAACTGTTTTTT. It codes for CSVRGHRLNEKLFF. Full variable domain (rest looked up from reference TRBV29-1 and TRBJ1-4): SAVISQKPSRDICQRGTSLTIQCQVDSQVTMMFWYRQQPGQSLTLIATANQGSEATYESGFVIDKFPISRPNLTFSTLTVSNMSPEDSSIYLCSVRGHRLNEKLFFGSGTQLSVL.

To note about this clonotype: This may arise from a read error, as a much more abundant clone is one base away. The V and J genes are TRBV20-1 and TRBJ2-7, with a tentative D call TRBD2 (6 bases). Germline-derived CDR1 and CDR2 are DFQATT and SNEGSKA (reference sequence). The CDR3 contains 14 residues. The DNA for the CDR3 is TGCTGTGCTAGCGCCGCTGGGCTATCCTACGAGCAGTACTTC. This sequence encodes CCASAAGLSYEQYF.

At least ten counts were recorded for this clonotype. The chain recombines TRBV9 with TRBJ2-1, with 9 bases identical to TRBD1. The CDR3 is made up of 15 amino acids. Germline V gives CDR1 SGDLS, CDR2 YYNGEE. Unmatched junction bases numbered 6, after V lost 0 bases and J lost 8 bases. In DNA form, the CDR3 reads TGTGCCAGCAGCGTAGTTGGGACAGGGAGCGATGAGCAGTTCTTC. Translation gives CASSVVGTGSDEQFF.

This clonotype was recorded many times. The V and J genes are TRBV3-1 and TRBJ2-2, with a possible D match to TRBD2 (5 bases). The germline CDR1 and CDR2 sequences are LGHDT and YNNKEL (reference sequence). This CDR3 contains 15 residues. The V end lost 1 base, the J end lost 4 bases, and 10 bases lay between the germline ends. In DNA, the CDR3 is TGTGCCAGCAGCCAAGGTCTAGCAGGCACCGGGGAGCTGTTTTTT. It is translated as CASSQGLAGTGELFF.

This clonotype was detected many times. V usage is TRBV29-1 and J usage is TRBJ1-1, with 9 bases that match TRBD1. The CDR3 loop spans 15 amino acids. The germline gives CDR1 SQVTM, CDR2 ANQGSEA. The V and J ends lost 6 bases and 0 bases, in that order; junction bases with no gene match: 8. Here the CDR3 reads CSVQQGAALNTEAFF. CDR3 DNA: TGCAGCGTACAACAGGGGGCTGCCCTGAACACTGAAGCTTTCTTT.

This clonotype showed up many times. The J gene is TRBJ1-1, the V gene TRBV5-1; D remains ambiguous. Trimming took off 4 bases at V and 1 base at J, with 11 bases between the two ends. The CDR3 runs to 14 residues. CDR1 SGHRS and CDR2 YFSETQ come from the germline V gene. CDR3 in DNA: TGCGCCAGCAGCCTTGTCTATGGGAACACTGAAGCTTTCTTT. Protein: CASSLVYGNTEAFF.

In nucleotides, the CDR3 is TGTGCCAGCAGCTTTACTAGGGACACCGGGGAGCTGTTTTTT. Translated: CASSFTRDTGELFF. The chain is built from TRBV7-6 and TRBJ2-2, with D possibly being TRBD2 (5 bases). Trimming cost V 3 bases and J 3 bases, with 8 bases left between them. The length of the CDR3 is 14 residues. Germline V gene sequence: CDR1 SGHVS, CDR2 FNYEAQ.

This clonotype was recorded at least ten times. The chain combines TRBV15 with TRBJ1-2, with 7 bases lining up with TRBD1. Germline assignment: CDR1 LNHNV and CDR2 YYDKDF (reference sequence). This CDR3 contains 14 residues. V was clipped by 5 bases and J by 4 bases; unmatched bases: 7. This CDR3 is CATSPRTGRYGYTF. CDR3 DNA sequence: TGTGCCACCAGCCCCAGGACAGGTCGCTATGGCTACACCTTC.